The 14 T cell receptor beta chains listed next were all sequenced from one sample in a study of T cell responses to AZD1222 COVID-19 vaccine. TCRdb's copy holds only in-frame clones and misses some; the assay was immunoSEQ multiplex PCR. This sample carries 85,000 to 90,000 clones, almost 90% of them seen once, and the ten largest clones take about a tenth. Sequenced material: peripheral blood, taken on day 0 of MenACWY control vaccination. The receptor set was obtained from an adult in good health.

The chain combines TRBV11-2 with TRBJ2-3; TRBD1 agrees at 8 bases. V trimming: 4 bases; J trimming: 5 bases; junction bases outside the gene matches: 5. Germline CDR1 reads SGHAT; CDR2 reads FQNNGV. The CDR3 runs to 14 residues. CDR3 coding DNA: TGTGCCAGCAGCTCTGGACAGGGACGAGATACGCAGTATTTT. Translation: CASSSGQGRDTQYF.

J is TRBJ1-4 and V is TRBV6-1; perhaps TRBD1 as D (5 bases). Between the trimmed V and J ends, which lost 2 bases and 8 bases, there was a span of 15 bases. Germline-derived CDR1 and CDR2 are MNHNS and SASEGT. The CDR3 is 15 amino acids. The CDR3 DNA is TGTGCCAGCAGTGAACAAGAGGGGTTCGGAGAAAAACTGTTTTTT. Protein: CASSEQEGFGEKLFF.

V is TRBV15 and J is TRBJ2-1, with D hard to call. The CDR3 sequence is 12 residues long. V lost 0 bases and J 8 bases, leaving 5 bases between the germline ends. Germline V lookup: CDR1 LNHNV, CDR2 YYDKDF (reference sequence). CDR3 amino acids: CATSRDRYEQFF. In nucleotides, the CDR3 is TGTGCCACCAGCAGAGATCGGTATGAGCAGTTCTTC.

V is TRBV6-6 and J is TRBJ1-3, with a tentative D call TRBD1 (6 bases). V lost 6 bases and J lost 1, with 7 bases in between. From germline, CDR1 is MNHNY and CDR2 SVGAGI (reference sequence). The CDR3 extends over 13 amino acids. The CDR3 DNA follows: TGTGCCAGCAGAACAGGGTCTGGAAACACCATATATTTT. Residues: CASRTGSGNTIYF.

The gene calls are TRBV18 and TRBJ2-2, with 7 bases matching TRBD2. Germline values: CDR1 KGHSH, CDR2 LQKENI. J lost 0 bases, V lost 3 bases, and 4 bases had no gene match. This CDR3 comprises 16 residues. The CDR3 protein is CASSPSSGANTGELFF. The CDR3 region has the DNA TGTGCCAGCTCACCCTCCAGCGGGGCGAACACCGGGGAGCTGTTTTTT.

The chain couples TRBV7-2 to TRBJ1-2; TRBD1 matches at 9 bases. CDR3 length: 19 residues. V shed 0 bases and J 2 bases; nucleotides not matched to a gene: 13. The germline CDR1 and CDR2 sequences are SGHTA and FQGNSA. CDR3 nucleotides: TGTGCCAGCAGCTTAGCGCCTCCGGGACAGGGCAGAATAAACTATGGCTACACCTTC. Translated: CASSLAPPGQGRINYGYTF.

This clone was found once. This rearrangement joins TRBV13 to TRBJ2-5; no clear D gene. This CDR3 is 13 amino acids long. Trimming left V 1 base short and J 4 bases short, with 7 bases between. The germline V gene has CDR1 PRHDT and CDR2 FYEKMQ (reference sequence). The CDR3 nucleotides are TGTGCCAGCAGCTTAGTCTCACGAGAGACCCAGTACTTC. Translating gives CASSLVSRETQYF.

This clone has a handful of counts. The chain carries TRBV28 and TRBJ1-5, with a tentative D call TRBD1 (5 bases). V lost 2 bases and J lost 7, with 15 bases in between. Germline V CDR1 and CDR2: MDHEN, SYDVKM. CDR3 size: 15 residues. The CDR3 spells CASSLPRASGQPQHF. DNA for the CDR3: TGTGCCAGCAGTTTACCCAGGGCCAGTGGGCAGCCCCAGCATTTT.

J is TRBJ1-4 and V is TRBV25-1, with D hard to call. Germline V gene lookup returns CDR1 MGHDK and CDR2 SYGVNS. V was clipped by 0 bases and J by 6 bases, with 8 bases between them. The CDR3 covers 14 residues. In DNA form, the CDR3 reads TGTGCCAGCAGTGAATATGGGTCAGATGAAAAACTGTTTTTT. Translated: CASSEYGSDEKLFF.

The rearrangement links TRBV6-2 or TRBV6-3 to TRBJ1-1, with unresolved D. Germline V gene lookup returns CDR1 MNHEY and CDR2 SVGEGT. V was pared by 0 bases and J by 8 bases, with 7 bases between. The CDR3 loop spans 12 amino acids. CDR3 in amino acids: CASSYSLGEAFF. As DNA, the CDR3 is TGTGCCAGCAGTTACTCCCTGGGGGAAGCTTTCTTT.

In this sample, this clone turned up many times. Other DNA sequences in this sample translate to the same CDR3. The genes are TRBV30 and TRBJ2-5; 10 bases line up with TRBD2. V dropped 3 bases and J dropped 5; count of bases not matched to a gene: 0. CDR1 is GTSNPN, CDR2 SVGIG, per germline (reference sequence). The CDR3 sequence is 12 residues long. The CDR3 region has the DNA TGTGCCTGGAGGGGACTAGCGGAGACCCAGTACTTC. Residues: CAWRGLAETQYF.

The chain joins TRBV2 to TRBJ2-7; D is perhaps TRBD1 (5 bases). The CDR3 contains 14 residues. V dropped 6 bases and J dropped 2 bases, with 14 bases sitting between them. CDR1 SNHLY and CDR2 FYNNEI come from the germline V gene. The CDR3 spells CASRAEQVAYEQYF. The CDR3 DNA reads TGTGCCAGCAGAGCTGAACAGGTCGCCTACGAGCAGTACTTC.

The sample holds one count of this clone. The chain recombines TRBV19 with TRBJ1-4, with TRBD1 matching 10 bases. The junction had 7 bases not matched to a gene; V was cut back by 0 bases and J by 3 bases. The CDR3 consists of 18 residues. Per germline, CDR1 LNHDA and CDR2 SQIVND (reference sequence). CDR3 DNA: TGTGCCAGTAGTATAGATCGACAGGGGGCGCTTCCTAATGAAAAACTGTTTTTT. Residues: CASSIDRQGALPNEKLFF.

The V gene is TRBV6-5, the J gene TRBJ2-5; D remains unclear. Per the germline V gene, CDR1 is MNHEY and CDR2 is SVGAGI. V lost 1 base to trimming and J lost 4 bases, with 7 bases between them. The CDR3 runs to 13 residues. The chain's CDR3 is CASSYLAGETQYF. DNA for the CDR3: TGTGCCAGCAGTTACTTGGCAGGAGAGACCCAGTACTTC.